This T cell receptor (beta chain) was recorded in a study of shared clonotypes between healthy human individuals. Sorted subsets were amplified in replicate PCRs using 200 to 250 ng DNA, roughly 30,000 T cell genomes. Assay used: immunoSEQ multiplex PCR; TCRdb lists only in-frame clones, some missing. The table includes 2 million to 2.5 million clones, about 92% detected once. Germline V gene lookup returns CDR1 MDHEN and CDR2 SYDVKM. The CDR3 sequence is 16 residues long. V shed 3 bases and J shed 4 bases, with 19 bases lying between them. Comment on this clone: The target antigen is unknown.

Study results and limitations: Several donors had roughly 5% of their naive CD4 clonotypes in common.

The TCR originated in a man aged 18-30 years in good health. Some clones in this sample may be carry-over from other donors' samples. Sequenced: naive CD4+ T cells from PBMCs. As for subset: CD45RA+ positively selected. The gene calls are TRBV28 and TRBJ2-7; a weak D match, TRBD1 (6 bases). The CDR3 coding sequence is TGTGCCAGCAGTTTTCGGTTAGGGGGAGTCGCATACGAGCAGTACTTC. Translated, it gives CASSFRLGGVAYEQYF.